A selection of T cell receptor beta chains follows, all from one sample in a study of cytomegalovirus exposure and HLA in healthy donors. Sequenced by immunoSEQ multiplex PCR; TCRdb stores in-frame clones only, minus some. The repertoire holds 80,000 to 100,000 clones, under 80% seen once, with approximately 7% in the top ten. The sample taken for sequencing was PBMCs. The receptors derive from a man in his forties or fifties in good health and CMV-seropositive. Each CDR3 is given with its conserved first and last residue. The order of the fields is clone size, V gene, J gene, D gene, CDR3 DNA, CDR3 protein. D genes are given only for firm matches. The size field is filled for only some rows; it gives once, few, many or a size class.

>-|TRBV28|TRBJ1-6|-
TGTGCCAGCAGCATACTACAGGGTAATAATTCACCCCTCCACTTT
CASSILQGNNSPLHF
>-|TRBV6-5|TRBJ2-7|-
TGTGCCAGCAGCCAGGGGACCTACGAGCAGTACTTC
CASSQGTYEQYF
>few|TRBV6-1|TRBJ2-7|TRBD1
TGTGCCAGCACCACAACAGGGGGCATGGCCGAGCAGTACTTC
CASTTTGGMAEQYF
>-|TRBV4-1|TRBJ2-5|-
TGCGCCAGCAGCACGACTCAGGGGAAGGAGACCCAGTACTTC
CASSTTQGKETQYF
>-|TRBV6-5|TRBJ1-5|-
TGTGCCAGCAGGAGACAGGCTAATCAGCCCCAGAATTTT
CASRRQANQPQNF
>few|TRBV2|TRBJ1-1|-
TGTGCCACCCGTATTCGACAGAACACTGAAGCTTTCTTT
CATRIRQNTEAFF
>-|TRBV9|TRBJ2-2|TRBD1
TGTGCCAGCAGCGCAACAGGGGGCACCGGGGAGCTGTTTTTT
CASSATGGTGELFF
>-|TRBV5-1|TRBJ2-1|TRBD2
TGCGCCAGCAGCTTGGTCGGGGGGGACCTCAATGAGCAGTTCTTC
CASSLVGGDLNEQFF
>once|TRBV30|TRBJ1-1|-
TGTGCCTGGAGTAGGGGCGAGAACACTGAAGCTTTCTTT
CAWSRGENTEAFF
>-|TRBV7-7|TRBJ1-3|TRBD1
TGTGCTAGCAGCCTGGACAGGGCTGGAAACACCATATATTTT
CASSLDRAGNTIYF
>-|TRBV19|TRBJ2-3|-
TGTGCCAGTAGTATGCTAGCAGCAGATACGCAGTATTTT
CASSMLAADTQYF
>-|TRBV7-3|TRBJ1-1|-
TGTGCCAGCACCCCTACATCTACAGGTTTCACTGAAGCTTTCTTT
CASTPTSTGFTEAFF
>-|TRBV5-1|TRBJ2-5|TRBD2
TGCGCCAGCAGCGCCGGGACTAGCGGGGGCCACGAGACCCAGTACTTC
CASSAGTSGGHETQYF
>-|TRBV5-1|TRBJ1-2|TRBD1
TGCGCCAGCAGCGTACAGGGGGGCTATGGCTACACCTTC
CASSVQGGYGYTF
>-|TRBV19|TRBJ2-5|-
TGTGCCAGTGGCGTTGGGGGGGCGGGGACCCAGTACTTC
CASGVGGAGTQYF
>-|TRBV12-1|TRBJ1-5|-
TGTGCCAGCAGCCACCGTGAAGGAGATAGCAATCAGCCCCAGCATTTT
CASSHREGDSNQPQHF
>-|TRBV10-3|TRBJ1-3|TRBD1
TGTGCCTCAGGGGGGACAGTCTCTGGAAACACCATATATTTT
CASGGTVSGNTIYF
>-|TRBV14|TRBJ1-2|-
TGTGCCAGCAGCCAACTGGCGGGCCTGGGGGGCTACACCTTC
CASSQLAGLGGYTF
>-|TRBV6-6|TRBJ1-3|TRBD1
TGTGCCAGCAGAACGACAGGGGACGGAAACACCATATATTTT
CASRTTGDGNTIYF
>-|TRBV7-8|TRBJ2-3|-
TGTGCCAGCAGCTTATGGTCAGGGGGCACAGATACGCAGTATTTT
CASSLWSGGTDTQYF
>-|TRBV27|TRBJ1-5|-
TGTGCTTCGGGGATCACTAGCAATCAGCCCCAGCATTTT
CASGITSNQPQHF
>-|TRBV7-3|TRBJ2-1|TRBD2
TGTGCCAGCAGCTTGGGACTAGCGGGGGTTGATGAGCAGTTCTTC
CASSLGLAGVDEQFF
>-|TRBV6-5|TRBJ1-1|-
TGTGCCAGCAGTTACTCGAGGAATACGGAAGCTTTCTTT
CASSYSRNTEAFF
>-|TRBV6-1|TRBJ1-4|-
TGTGCCAGCAGATTAATTGGACTTTCTGAAAAACTGTTTTTT
CASRLIGLSEKLFF
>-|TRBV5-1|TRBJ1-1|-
TGCGCCAGCAGCCTGACGGGGACTGAAGCTTTCTTT
CASSLTGTEAFF
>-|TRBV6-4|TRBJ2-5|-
TGTGCCAGCAACAGTACCCAAGAGACCCAGTACTTC
CASNSTQETQYF
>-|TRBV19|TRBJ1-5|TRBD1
TGTGCCAGTAGCGGGACAGGGGTTATCGGAAGCAATCAGCCCCAGCATTTT
CASSGTGVIGSNQPQHF
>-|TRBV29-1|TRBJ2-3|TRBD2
TGCAGCGTAGCCGGGGGGACGGGAGCAGATACGCAGTATTTT
CSVAGGTGADTQYF
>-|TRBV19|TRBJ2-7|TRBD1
TGTGCCAGTAGTGATCGGACAGGGGGCTACGAGCAGTACTTC
CASSDRTGGYEQYF
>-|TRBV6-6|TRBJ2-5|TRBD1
TGTGCCAGCAGTTTCGGGACAGGGGGCCAAGAGACCCAGTACTTC
CASSFGTGGQETQYF
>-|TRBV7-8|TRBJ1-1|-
TGTGCCAGCAGCTTAGATCTGGCAGAAGCTTTCTTT
CASSLDLAEAFF
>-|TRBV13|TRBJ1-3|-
TGTGCCAGCAGCTTAGGCAGAGGAAACACCATATATTTT
CASSLGRGNTIYF
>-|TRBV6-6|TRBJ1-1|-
TGTGCCAGCAGTTACTCAGAGATGAACACTGAAGCTTTCTTT
CASSYSEMNTEAFF
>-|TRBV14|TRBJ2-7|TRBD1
TGTGCCAGCAGCACCCGGACAGGGCTTCAACCGTTTAACTACGAGCAGTACTTC
CASSTRTGLQPFNYEQYF
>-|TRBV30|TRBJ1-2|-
TGTGCCTGGAGTGTAGAAATAGCGAGACAGGAGAACTATGGCTACACCTTC
CAWSVEIARQENYGYTF
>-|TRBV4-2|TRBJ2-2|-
TGTGCCAGCAGCCAAGTCTCTCCAAGAGAGAACACCGGGGAGCTGTTTTTT
CASSQVSPRENTGELFF